This T cell receptor beta chain was recovered during a study of regulatory and conventional T cells in RAG deficiency. J gave up 1 base and V 1 base, and 5 bases lay outside the gene matches. The CDR3 spans 16 residues. CDR1 SGHDT and CDR2 YYEEEE come from the germline V gene. Measured with immunoSEQ multiplex PCR; TCRdb has only the in-frame clones, and not every one. This sample carries several thousand clones, approximately 93% of them seen once, and the ten largest clones take about 1.4%. Genomic DNA came from blood regulatory T cells gated CD4+ CD25-high CD127-low. This same sample was also taken into another study, of regulatory T cells. That source notes: Primers: 52 TRBV forward and 13 TRBJ reverse.

The sequence derives from a human donor in good health. The chain has TRBV5-6 and TRBJ1-5; TRBD1 aligns across 7 bases. The material sequenced was CD127- CD25+ CD4+ Tregs sorted from blood. The CDR3: CASSLFGRGSNQPQHF. DNA for the CDR3: TGTGCCAGCAGCTTGTTCGGCAGGGGGAGCAATCAGCCCCAGCATTTT.